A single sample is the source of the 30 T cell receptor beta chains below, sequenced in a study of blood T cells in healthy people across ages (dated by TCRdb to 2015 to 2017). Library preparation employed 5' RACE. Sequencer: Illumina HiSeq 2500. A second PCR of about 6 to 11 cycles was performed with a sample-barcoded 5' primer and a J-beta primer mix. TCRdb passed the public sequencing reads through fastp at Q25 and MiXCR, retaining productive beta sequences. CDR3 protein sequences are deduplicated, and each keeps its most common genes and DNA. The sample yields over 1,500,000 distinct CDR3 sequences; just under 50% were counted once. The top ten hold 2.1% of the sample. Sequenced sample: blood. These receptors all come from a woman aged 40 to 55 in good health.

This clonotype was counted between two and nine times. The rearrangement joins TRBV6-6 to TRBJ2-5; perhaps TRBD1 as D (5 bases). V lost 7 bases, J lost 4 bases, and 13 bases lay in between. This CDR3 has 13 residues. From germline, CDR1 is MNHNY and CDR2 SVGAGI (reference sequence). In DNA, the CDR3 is TGTGCCAGCAAACCCGGTCAGGGAGAGACCCAGTACTTC. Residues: CASKPGQGETQYF.

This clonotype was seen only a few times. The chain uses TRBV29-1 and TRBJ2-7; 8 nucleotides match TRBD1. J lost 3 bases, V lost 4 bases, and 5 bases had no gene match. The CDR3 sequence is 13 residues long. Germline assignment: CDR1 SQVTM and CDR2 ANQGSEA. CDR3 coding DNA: TGCAGCGTTGGAGGACAGGGCCGCTACGAGCAGTACTTC. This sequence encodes CSVGGQGRYEQYF.

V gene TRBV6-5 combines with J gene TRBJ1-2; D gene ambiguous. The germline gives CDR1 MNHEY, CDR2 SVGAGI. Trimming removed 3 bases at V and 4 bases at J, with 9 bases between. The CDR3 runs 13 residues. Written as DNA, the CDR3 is TGTGCCAGCAGTTATCAGGAGGGCTATGGCTACACCTTC. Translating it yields CASSYQEGYGYTF.

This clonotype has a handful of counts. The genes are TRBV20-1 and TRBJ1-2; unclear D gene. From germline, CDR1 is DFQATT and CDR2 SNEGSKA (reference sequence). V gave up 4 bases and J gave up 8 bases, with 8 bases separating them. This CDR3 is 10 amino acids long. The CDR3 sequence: CSAKAYGYTF. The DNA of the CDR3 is TGCAGTGCTAAGGCCTACGGCTACACCTTC.

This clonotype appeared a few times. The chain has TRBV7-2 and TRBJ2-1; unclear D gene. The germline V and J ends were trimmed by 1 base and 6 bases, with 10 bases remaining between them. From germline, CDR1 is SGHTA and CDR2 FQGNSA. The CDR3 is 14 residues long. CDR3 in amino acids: CASSLGPTPNEQFF. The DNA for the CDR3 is TGTGCCAGCAGCTTAGGCCCGACCCCCAATGAGCAGTTCTTC.

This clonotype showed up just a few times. The CDR3 bases are TGTGCCAGTATGGACAGGGCAGAGACCCAGTACTTC. Its protein is CASMDRAETQYF. The chain carries TRBV6-6 and TRBJ2-5, with TRBD1 matching 8 bases. V lost 9 bases, J lost 4 bases, and 4 bases stayed unmatched. The V gene's germline CDR1 is MNHNY and CDR2 SVGAGI (reference sequence). The CDR3 totals 12 residues.

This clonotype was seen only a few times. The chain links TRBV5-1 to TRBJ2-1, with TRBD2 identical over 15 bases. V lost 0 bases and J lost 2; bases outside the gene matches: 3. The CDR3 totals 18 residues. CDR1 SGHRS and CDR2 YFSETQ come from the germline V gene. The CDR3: CASSLAGTSGRTYNEQFF. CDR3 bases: TGCGCCAGCAGCTTGGCCGGGACTAGCGGGAGGACCTACAATGAGCAGTTCTTC.

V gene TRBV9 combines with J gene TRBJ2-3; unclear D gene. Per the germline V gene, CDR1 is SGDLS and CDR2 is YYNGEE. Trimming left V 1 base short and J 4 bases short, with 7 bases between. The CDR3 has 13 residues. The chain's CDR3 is CASSVWPADTQYF. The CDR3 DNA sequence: TGTGCCAGCAGCGTATGGCCGGCAGATACGCAGTATTTT.

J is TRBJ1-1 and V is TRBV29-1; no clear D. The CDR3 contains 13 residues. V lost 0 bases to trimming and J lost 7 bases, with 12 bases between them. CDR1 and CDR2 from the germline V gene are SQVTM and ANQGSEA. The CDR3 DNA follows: TGCAGCGTTGAAGATCACGTCGGACTTGAAGCTTTCTTT. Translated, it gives CSVEDHVGLEAFF.

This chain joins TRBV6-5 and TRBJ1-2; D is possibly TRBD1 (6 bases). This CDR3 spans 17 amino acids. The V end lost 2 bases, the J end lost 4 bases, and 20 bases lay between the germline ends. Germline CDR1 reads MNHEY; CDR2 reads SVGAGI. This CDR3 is CASSYRGRGHQIYGYTF. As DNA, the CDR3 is TGTGCCAGCAGTTACCGGGGTAGGGGACATCAGATCTATGGCTACACCTTC.

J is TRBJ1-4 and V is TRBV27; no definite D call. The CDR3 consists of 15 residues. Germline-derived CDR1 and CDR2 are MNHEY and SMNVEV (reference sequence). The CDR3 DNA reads TGTGCTTGCAAACCCTCCGGGACAACTAATGAAAAACTGTTTTTT. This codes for CACKPSGTTNEKLFF.

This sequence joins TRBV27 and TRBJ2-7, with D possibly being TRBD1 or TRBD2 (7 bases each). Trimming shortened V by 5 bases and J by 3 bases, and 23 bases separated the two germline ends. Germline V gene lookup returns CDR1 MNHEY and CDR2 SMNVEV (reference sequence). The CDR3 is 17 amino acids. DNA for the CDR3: TGTGCCAGCAGTAGTCTCGCAGGGGGGGCGATCAACTACGAGCAGTACTTC. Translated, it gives CASSSLAGGAINYEQYF.

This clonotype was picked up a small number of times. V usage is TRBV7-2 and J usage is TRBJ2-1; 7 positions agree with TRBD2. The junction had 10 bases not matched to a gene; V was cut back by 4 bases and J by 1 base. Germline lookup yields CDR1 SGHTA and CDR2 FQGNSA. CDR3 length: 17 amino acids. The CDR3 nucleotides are TGTGCCAGCAGCTCGAGGGAGGGAAGTCGGTCCTACAATGAGCAGTTCTTC. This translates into CASSSREGSRSYNEQFF. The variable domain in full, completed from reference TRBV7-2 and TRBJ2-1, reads GAGVSQSPSNKVTEKGKDVELRCDPISGHTALYWYRQSLGQGLEFLIYFQGNSAPDKSGLPSDRFSAERTGGSVSTLTIQRTQQEDSAVYLCASSSREGSRSYNEQFFGPGTRLTVL.

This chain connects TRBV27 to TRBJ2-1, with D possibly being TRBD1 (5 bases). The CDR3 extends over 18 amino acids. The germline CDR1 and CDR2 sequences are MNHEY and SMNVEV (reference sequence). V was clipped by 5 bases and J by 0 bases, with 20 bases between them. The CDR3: CASSLEYRRSISYNEQFF. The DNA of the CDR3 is TGTGCCAGCAGTCTAGAATACAGGCGCTCAATCTCCTACAATGAGCAGTTCTTC.

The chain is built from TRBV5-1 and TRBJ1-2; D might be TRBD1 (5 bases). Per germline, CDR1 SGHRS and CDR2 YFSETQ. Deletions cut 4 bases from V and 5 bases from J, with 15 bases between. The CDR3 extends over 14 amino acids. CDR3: CASSATGTQYGYTF. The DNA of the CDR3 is TGCGCCAGCAGCGCTACCGGGACCCAGTATGGCTACACCTTC.

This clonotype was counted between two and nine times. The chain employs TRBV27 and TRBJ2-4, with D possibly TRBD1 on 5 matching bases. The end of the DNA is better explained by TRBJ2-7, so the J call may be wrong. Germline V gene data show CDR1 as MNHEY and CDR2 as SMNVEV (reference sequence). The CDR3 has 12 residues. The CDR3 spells CASSTQDGEQYF. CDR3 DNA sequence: TGTGCCAGCAGCACACAGGACGGCGAGCAGTACTTC.

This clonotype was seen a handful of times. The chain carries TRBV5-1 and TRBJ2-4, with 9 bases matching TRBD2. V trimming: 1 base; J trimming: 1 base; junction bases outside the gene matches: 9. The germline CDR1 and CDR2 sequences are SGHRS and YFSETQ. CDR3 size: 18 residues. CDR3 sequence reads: CASSLLGGGGAAKNIQYF. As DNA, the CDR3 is TGCGCCAGCAGCTTGCTCGGTGGCGGGGGGGCTGCCAAAAACATTCAGTACTTC.

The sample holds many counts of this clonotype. CDR3 sequence reads: CASRRQGSSYEQYF. In DNA, the CDR3 is TGTGCCAGCAGACGACAGGGTAGCTCCTACGAGCAGTACTTC. V and J are TRBV27 and TRBJ2-7; TRBD1 agrees at 7 bases. Losses at the gene ends were 6 bases for V and 0 bases for J; bases not matched to a gene: 5. Germline CDR1 MNHEY, CDR2 SMNVEV (reference sequence). This CDR3 region has 14 residues.

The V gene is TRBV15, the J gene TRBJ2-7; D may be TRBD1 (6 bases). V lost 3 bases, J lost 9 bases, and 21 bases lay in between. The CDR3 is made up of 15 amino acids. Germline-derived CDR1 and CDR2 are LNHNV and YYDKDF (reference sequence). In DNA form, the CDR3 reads TGTGCCACCAGCAGGTCATTTAACAGGGACCACGGGCAGTACTTC. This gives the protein CATSRSFNRDHGQYF.

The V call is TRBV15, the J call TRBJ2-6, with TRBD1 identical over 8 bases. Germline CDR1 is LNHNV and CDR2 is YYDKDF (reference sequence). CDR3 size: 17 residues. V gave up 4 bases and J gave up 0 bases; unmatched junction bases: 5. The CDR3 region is CATSTGQANSGANVLTF. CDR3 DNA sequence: TGTGCCACCAGCACGGGACAGGCGAACTCTGGGGCCAACGTCCTGACTTTC. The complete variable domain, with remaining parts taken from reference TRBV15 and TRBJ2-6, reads DAMVIQNPRYQVTQFGKPVTLSCSQTLNHNVMYWYQQKSSQAPKLLFHYYDKDFNNEADTPDNFQSRRPNTSFCFLDIRSPGLGDTAMYLCATSTGQANSGANVLTFGAGSRLTVL.

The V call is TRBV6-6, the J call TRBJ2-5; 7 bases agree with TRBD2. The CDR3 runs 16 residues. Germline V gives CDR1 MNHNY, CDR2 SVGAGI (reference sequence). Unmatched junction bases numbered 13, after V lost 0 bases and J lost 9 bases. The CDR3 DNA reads TGTGCCAGCAGTTACTCACGGGGCCAGGAGGGAGGGCCCCAGTACTTC. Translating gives CASSYSRGQEGGPQYF.

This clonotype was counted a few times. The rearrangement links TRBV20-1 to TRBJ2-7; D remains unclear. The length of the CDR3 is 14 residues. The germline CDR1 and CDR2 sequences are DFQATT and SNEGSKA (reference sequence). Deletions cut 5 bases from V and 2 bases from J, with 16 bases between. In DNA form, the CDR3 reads TGCAGTGCTCGAAAACAGATTACCCCCTACGAGCAGTACTTC. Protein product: CSARKQITPYEQYF.

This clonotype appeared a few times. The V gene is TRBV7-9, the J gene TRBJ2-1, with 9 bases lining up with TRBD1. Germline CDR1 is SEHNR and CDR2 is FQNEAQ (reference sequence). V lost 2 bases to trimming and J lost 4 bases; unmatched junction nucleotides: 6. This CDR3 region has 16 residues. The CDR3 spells CASSLYGDRVYNEQFF. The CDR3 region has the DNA TGTGCCAGCAGCTTATATGGGGACAGGGTGTACAATGAGCAGTTCTTC.

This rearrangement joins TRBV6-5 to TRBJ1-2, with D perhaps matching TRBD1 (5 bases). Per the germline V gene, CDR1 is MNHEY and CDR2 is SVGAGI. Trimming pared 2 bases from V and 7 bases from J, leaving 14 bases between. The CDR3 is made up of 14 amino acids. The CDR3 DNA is TGTGCCAGCAGTTACCTTTCCCGGGGGGTTGGCTACACCTTC. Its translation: CASSYLSRGVGYTF.

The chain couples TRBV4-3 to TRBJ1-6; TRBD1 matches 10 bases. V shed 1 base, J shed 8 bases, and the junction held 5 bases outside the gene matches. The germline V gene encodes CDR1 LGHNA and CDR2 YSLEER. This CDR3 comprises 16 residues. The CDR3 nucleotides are TGCGCCAGCAGCCAAGCTGGGACAGGGGAGGATTCACCCCTCCACTTT. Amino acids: CASSQAGTGEDSPLHF.

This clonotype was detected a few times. CDR3 bases: TGCGCCAGCAGCTTGGCCTTGGCAGGGGTCTACAATGAGCAGTTCTTC. This translates into CASSLALAGVYNEQFF. V is TRBV5-1 and J is TRBJ2-1; a possible D gene is TRBD1 (6 bases). Trimming cost V 0 bases and J 3 bases, with 13 bases left between them. The CDR3 runs 16 residues. Germline CDR1 SGHRS, CDR2 YFSETQ.

This CDR3 is CASTDSNEQFF. CDR3 coding DNA: TGTGCCAGCACCGATAGCAATGAGCAGTTCTTC. V usage is TRBV2 and J usage is TRBJ2-1; D is unresolved. Germline V gene lookup returns CDR1 SNHLY and CDR2 FYNNEI. The CDR3 totals 11 residues. Trimming took off 7 bases at V and 6 bases at J, with 7 bases between the two ends. The full variable domain, its missing parts supplied by reference TRBV2 and TRBJ2-1, is EPEVTQTPSHQVTQMGQEVILRCVPISNHLYFYWYRQILGQKVEFLVSFYNNEISEKSEIFDDQFSVERPDGSNFTLKIRSTKLEDSAMYFCASTDSNEQFFGPGTRLTVL.

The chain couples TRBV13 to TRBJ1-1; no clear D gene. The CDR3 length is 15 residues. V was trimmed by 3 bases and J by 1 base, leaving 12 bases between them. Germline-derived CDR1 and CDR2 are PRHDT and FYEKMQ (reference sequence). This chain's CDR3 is CASSFFRNPNTEAFF. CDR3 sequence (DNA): TGTGCCAGCAGCTTCTTCCGAAATCCGAACACTGAAGCTTTCTTT.

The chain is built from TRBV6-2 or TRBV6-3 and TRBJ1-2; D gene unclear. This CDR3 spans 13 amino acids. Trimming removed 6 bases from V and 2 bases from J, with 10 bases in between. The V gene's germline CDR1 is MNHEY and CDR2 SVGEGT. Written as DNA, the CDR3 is TGTGCCAGCAGGGCAGATGCCAACTATGGCTACACCTTC. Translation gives CASRADANYGYTF.

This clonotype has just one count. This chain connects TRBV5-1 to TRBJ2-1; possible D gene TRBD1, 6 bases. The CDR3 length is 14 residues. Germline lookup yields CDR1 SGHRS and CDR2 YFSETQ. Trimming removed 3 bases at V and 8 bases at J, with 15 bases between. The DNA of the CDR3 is TGCGCCAGCAGCTCAACAGGGACGGAGGATGAGCAGTTCTTC. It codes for CASSSTGTEDEQFF.